This is a list of T cell receptor beta chains from one sample in a study of T cell responses to AZD1222 COVID-19 vaccine. Libraries were prepared by immunoSEQ multiplex PCR; TCRdb keeps only in-frame clonotypes and omits some of them. The data show over 70,000 clones, with roughly 88% seen just once and under 7% held by the top ten. Sequencing was performed on peripheral blood, taken on day 0 of AZD1222 vaccination. These receptors all stem from an adult in good health. CDR3s include the opening cysteine and the closing phenylalanine or tryptophan. D genes are given only for firm matches.

>17|TRBV7-9|.|TRBJ2-2
CASSLYAGAANTGELFF
>14|TRBV18|.|TRBJ2-3
CASSPRESTDTQYF
>15|TRBV19|.|TRBJ2-7
CASRARQGLAYEQYF
>15|TRBV7-2|TRBD2|TRBJ2-7
CASSLLAGDSYEQYF
>15|TRBV27|TRBD1|TRBJ1-4
CASSRAGTGVEKLFF
>15|TRBV4-1|.|TRBJ2-7
CASSPTRATIYEQYF
>15|TRBV2|.|TRBJ1-4
CASRVTGLTNEKLFF
>15|TRBV15|TRBD2|TRBJ2-5
CATSGDLAVQETQYF
>17|TRBV5-4|TRBD2|TRBJ2-5
CASSFKVGDYNLETQYF
>13|TRBV30|.|TRBJ2-3
CAWSALGQDTQYF
>13|TRBV7-3|.|TRBJ2-2
CASSLYGTGELFF
>14|TRBV7-9|TRBD1|TRBJ1-2
CASSLEDRGDGYTF
>11|TRBV10-3|.|TRBJ1-1
CAISDGAQAFF
>12|TRBV7-2|TRBD1|TRBJ1-2
CASRTDRGGYTF
>11|TRBV6-5|TRBD2|TRBJ2-2
CASKSGSPLFF
>20|TRBV5-8|TRBD2|TRBJ2-3
CASSSPGTSGSRGRADTQYF
>12|TRBV24-1|.|TRBJ2-1
CATSDPGLKQFF
>15|TRBV13|.|TRBJ2-5
CASSRWGAGQETQYF
>20|TRBV19|.|TRBJ1-3
CASSIDVRSGRGLSGNTIYF
>16|TRBV27|TRBD2|TRBJ2-3
CASSLPGTSGRDTQYF
>11|TRBV7-9|.|TRBJ2-7
CASSRTYEQYF
>15|TRBV6-2/TRBV6-3|.|TRBJ2-7
CASSYSRGASYEQYF
>13|TRBV12-3/TRBV12-4|.|TRBJ2-1
CASSLAGEVEQFF
>14|TRBV4-1|TRBD1|TRBJ2-2
CASGGQGGDGELFF
>13|TRBV12-3/TRBV12-4|.|TRBJ1-1
CASSPRIITEAFF
>12|TRBV29-1|.|TRBJ2-3
CSVDPNTDTQYF
>14|TRBV11-2|.|TRBJ1-3
CASSLSRSGNTIYF
>15|TRBV19|TRBD2|TRBJ2-2
CASSIAGGSAGELFF
>13|TRBV12-3/TRBV12-4|.|TRBJ1-3
CASRRGSGNTIYF
>14|TRBV11-2|.|TRBJ1-1
CASSLDRRETEAFF
>15|TRBV19|TRBD1|TRBJ1-6
CASSTGDRVNSPLHF
>13|TRBV10-2|.|TRBJ1-6
CASTGAGISPLHF